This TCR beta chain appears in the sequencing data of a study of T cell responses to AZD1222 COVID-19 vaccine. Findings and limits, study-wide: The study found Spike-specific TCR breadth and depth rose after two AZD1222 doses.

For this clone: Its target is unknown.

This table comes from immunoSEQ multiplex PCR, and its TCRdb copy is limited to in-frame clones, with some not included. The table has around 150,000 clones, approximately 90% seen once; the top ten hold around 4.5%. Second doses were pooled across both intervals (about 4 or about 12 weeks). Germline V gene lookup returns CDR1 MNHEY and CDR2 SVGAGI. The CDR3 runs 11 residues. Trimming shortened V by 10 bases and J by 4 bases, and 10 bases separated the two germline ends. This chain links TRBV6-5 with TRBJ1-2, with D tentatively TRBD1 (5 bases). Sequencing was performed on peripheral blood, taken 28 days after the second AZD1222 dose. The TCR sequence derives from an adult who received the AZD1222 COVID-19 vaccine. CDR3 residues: CATTQGYGYTF. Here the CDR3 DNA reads TGTGCCACCACTCAGGGCTATGGCTACACCTTC.